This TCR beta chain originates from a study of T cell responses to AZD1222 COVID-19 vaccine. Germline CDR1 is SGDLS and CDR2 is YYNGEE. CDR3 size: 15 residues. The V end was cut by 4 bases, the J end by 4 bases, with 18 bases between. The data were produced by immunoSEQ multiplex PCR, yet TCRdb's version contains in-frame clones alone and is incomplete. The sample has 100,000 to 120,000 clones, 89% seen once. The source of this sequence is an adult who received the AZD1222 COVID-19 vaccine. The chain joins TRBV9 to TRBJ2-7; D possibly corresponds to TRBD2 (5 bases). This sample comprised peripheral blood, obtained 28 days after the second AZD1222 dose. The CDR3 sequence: CASSPQMDWRYEQYF. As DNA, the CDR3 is TGTGCCAGCAGCCCCCAGATGGACTGGAGGTACGAGCAGTACTTC.